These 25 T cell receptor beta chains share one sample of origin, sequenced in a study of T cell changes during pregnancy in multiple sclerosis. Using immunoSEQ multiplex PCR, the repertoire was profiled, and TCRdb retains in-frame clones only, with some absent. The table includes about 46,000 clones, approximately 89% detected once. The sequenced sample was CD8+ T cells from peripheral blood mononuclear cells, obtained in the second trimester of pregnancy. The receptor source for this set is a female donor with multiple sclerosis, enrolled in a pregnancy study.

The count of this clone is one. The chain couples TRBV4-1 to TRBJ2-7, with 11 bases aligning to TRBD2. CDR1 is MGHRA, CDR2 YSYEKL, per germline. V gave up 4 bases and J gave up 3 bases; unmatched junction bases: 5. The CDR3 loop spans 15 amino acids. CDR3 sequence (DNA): TGCGCCAGCAGCCTCATAGCGGGGGGGGACTACGAGCAGTACTTC. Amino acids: CASSLIAGGDYEQYF.

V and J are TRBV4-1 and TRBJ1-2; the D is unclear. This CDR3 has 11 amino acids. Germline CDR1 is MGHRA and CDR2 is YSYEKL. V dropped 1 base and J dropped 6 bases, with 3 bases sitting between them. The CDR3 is CASSQADGYTF. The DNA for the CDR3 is TGCGCCAGCAGCCAAGCTGATGGCTACACCTTC.

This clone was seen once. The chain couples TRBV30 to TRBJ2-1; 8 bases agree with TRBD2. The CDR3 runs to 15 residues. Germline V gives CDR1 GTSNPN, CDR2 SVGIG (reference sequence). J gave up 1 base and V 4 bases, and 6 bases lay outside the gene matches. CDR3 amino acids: CAWNLIAGSYNEQFF. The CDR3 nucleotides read TGTGCCTGGAATTTAATAGCGGGGTCCTACAATGAGCAGTTCTTC.

The CDR3 DNA is TGTGCCAGCAGCTTAGAAGCCAGGAACTATGGCTACACCTTC. Protein product: CASSLEARNYGYTF. V gene TRBV7-9 combines with J gene TRBJ1-2; D is undetermined. V was pared by 1 base and J by 2 bases, with 8 bases between. This CDR3 has 14 amino acids. Germline V gives CDR1 SEHNR, CDR2 FQNEAQ (reference sequence).

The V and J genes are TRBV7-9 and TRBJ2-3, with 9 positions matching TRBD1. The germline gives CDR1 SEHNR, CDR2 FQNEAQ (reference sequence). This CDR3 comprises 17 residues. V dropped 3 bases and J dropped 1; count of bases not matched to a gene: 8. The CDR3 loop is CASSFSGTGPGTDTQYF. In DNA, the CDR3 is TGTGCCAGCAGCTTTTCTGGGACAGGGCCTGGCACAGATACGCAGTATTTT.

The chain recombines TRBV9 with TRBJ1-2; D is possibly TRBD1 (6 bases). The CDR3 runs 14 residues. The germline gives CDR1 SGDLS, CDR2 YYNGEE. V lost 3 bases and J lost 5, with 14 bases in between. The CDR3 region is CASSGSTGRYGYTF. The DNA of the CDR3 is TGTGCCAGCAGCGGCTCGACAGGCAGATATGGCTACACCTTC.

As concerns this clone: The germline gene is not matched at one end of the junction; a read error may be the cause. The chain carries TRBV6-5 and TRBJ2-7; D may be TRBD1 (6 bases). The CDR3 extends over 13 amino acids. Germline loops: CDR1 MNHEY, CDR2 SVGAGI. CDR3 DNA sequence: TGTGCCAGCAGTCTAACAGGGAACTACGAGCGGTACTTC. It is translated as CASSLTGNYERYF.

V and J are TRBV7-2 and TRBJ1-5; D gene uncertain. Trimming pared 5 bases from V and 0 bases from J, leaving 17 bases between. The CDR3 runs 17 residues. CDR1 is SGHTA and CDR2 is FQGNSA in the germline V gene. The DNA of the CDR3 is TGTGCCAGCAGCCCTCAATCTCAGTTATATAGCAATCAGCCCCAGCATTTT. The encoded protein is CASSPQSQLYSNQPQHF. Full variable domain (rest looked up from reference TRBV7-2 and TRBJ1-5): GAGVSQSPSNKVTEKGKDVELRCDPISGHTALYWYRQSLGQGLEFLIYFQGNSAPDKSGLPSDRFSAERTGGSVSTLTIQRTQQEDSAVYLCASSPQSQLYSNQPQHFGDGTRLSIL.

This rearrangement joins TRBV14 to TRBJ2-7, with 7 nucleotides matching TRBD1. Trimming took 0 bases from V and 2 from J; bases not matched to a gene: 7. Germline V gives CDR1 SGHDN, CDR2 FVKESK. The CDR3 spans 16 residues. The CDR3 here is CASSQDLQGTAYEQYF. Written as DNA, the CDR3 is TGTGCCAGCAGCCAAGACCTCCAGGGGACAGCCTACGAGCAGTACTTC.

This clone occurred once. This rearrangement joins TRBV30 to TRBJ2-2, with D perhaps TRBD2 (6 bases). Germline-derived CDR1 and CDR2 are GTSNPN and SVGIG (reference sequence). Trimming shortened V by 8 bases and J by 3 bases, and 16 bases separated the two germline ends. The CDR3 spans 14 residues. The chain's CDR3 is CAHGGGEYTGELFF. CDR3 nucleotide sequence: TGTGCCCACGGGGGTGGGGAGTACACCGGGGAGCTGTTTTTT.

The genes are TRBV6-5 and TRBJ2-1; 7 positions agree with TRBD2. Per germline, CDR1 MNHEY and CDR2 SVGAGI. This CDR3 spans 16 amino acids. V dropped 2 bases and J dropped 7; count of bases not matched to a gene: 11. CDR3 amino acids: CASSYGLVSAVNEQFF. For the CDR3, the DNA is TGTGCCAGCAGTTACGGACTAGTCTCAGCGGTGAATGAGCAGTTCTTC.

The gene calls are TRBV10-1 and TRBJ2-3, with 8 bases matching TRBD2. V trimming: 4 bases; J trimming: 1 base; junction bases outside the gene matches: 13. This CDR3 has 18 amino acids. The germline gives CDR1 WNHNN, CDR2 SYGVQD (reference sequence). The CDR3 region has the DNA TGCGCCAGCAGTGTAACTCCCGTCAGGCGGGGGGGCACAGATACGCAGTATTTT. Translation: CASSVTPVRRGGTDTQYF.

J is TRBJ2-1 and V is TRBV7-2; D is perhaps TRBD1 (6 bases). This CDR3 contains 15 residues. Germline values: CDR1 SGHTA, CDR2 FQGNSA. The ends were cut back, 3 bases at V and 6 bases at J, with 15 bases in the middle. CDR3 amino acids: CASSFTKYRVNEQFF. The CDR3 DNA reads TGTGCCAGCAGCTTCACCAAATACAGGGTCAATGAGCAGTTCTTC.

This CDR3 reads CASGGVDPYWKLFF. CDR3 bases: TGTGCCAGCGGGGGGGTGGACCCCTACTGGAAACTGTTTTTT. The chain couples TRBV2 to TRBJ1-4; weak D call: TRBD1 (5 bases). The germline V and J ends were trimmed by 8 bases and 11 bases, with 21 bases remaining between them. CDR3 size: 14 residues. The germline V gene has CDR1 SNHLY and CDR2 FYNNEI.

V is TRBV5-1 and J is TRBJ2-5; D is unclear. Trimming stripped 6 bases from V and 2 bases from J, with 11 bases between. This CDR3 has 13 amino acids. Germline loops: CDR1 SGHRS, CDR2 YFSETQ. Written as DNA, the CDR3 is TGCGCCAGCAATATGAGCCCTCAAGAGACCCAGTACTTC. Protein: CASNMSPQETQYF.

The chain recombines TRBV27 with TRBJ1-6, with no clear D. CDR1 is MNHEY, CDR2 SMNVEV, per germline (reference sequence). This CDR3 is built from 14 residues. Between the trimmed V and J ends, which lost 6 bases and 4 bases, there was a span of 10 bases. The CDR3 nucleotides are TGTGCCAGCAGACTCACAGATTATAATTCACCCCTCCACTTT. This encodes CASRLTDYNSPLHF.

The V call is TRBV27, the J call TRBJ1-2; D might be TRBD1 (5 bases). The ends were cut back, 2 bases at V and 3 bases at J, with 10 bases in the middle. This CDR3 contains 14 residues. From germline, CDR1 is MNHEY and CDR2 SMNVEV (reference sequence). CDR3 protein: CASSLKPGYYGYTF. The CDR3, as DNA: TGTGCCAGCAGTTTAAAACCAGGGTACTATGGCTACACCTTC.

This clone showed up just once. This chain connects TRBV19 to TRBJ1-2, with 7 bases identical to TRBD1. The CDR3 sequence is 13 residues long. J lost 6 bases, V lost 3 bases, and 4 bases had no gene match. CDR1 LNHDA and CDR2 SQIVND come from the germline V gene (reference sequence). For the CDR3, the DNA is TGTGCCAGTAGTATGGGAGACAGGGATGGCTACACCTTC. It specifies CASSMGDRDGYTF.

In DNA form, the CDR3 reads TGTGCCAGCAGCGCAACCTCAGGGGCTTTTTGGGAGACCCAGTACTTC. Its translation is CASSATSGAFWETQYF. The chain uses TRBV5-5 and TRBJ2-5; D possibly corresponds to TRBD1 (6 bases). There are 16 residues in the CDR3. Germline CDR1 SGHKS, CDR2 YYEKEE (reference sequence). Deletions cut 4 bases from V and 5 bases from J, with 21 bases between. The full variable domain, completed using reference TRBV5-5 and TRBJ2-5, is DAGVTQSPTHLIKTRGQQVTLRCSPISGHKSVSWYQQVLGQGPQFIFQYYEKEERGRGNFPDRFSARQFPNYSSELNVNALLLGDSALYLCASSATSGAFWETQYFGPGTRLLVL.

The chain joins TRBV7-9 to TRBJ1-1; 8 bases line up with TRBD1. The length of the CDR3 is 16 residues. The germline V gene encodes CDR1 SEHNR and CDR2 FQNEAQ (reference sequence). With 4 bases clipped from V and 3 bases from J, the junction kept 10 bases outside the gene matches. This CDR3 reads CASSSSRTGSYTEAFF. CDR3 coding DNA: TGTGCCAGCAGCTCGTCCCGGACAGGGAGTTACACTGAAGCTTTCTTT.

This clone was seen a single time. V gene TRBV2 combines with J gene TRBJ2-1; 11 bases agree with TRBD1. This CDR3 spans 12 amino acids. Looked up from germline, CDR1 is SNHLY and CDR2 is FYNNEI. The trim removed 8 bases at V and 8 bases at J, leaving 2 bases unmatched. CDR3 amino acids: CASEGQGDEQFF. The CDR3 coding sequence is TGTGCCAGCGAGGGACAGGGGGATGAGCAGTTCTTC. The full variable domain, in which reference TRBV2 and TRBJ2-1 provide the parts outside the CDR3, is EPEVTQTPSHQVTQMGQEVILRCVPISNHLYFYWYRQILGQKVEFLVSFYNNEISEKSEIFDDQFSVERPDGSNFTLKIRSTKLEDSAMYFCASEGQGDEQFFGPGTRLTVL.

CDR3 in amino acids: CASSLGGLAGAYEQYF. CDR3 nucleotides: TGTGCCAGCAGCTTGGGAGGACTAGCGGGGGCCTACGAGCAGTACTTC. The J gene is TRBJ2-7, the V gene TRBV5-5; TRBD2 aligns across 13 bases. The CDR3 is 16 residues long. V was clipped by 0 bases and J by 2 bases; unmatched bases: 2. Germline loops: CDR1 SGHKS, CDR2 YYEKEE (reference sequence).

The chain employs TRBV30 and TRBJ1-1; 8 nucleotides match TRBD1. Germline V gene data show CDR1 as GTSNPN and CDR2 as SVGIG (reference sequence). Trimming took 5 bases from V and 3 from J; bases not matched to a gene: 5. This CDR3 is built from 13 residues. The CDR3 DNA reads TGTGCCTGGTGGGGACAGGTTGACACTGAAGCTTTCTTT. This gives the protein CAWWGQVDTEAFF.

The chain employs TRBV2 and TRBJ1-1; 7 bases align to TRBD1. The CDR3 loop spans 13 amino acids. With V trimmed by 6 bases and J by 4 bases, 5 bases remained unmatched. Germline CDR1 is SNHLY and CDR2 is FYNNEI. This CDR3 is CASSQGVSTEAFF. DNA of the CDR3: TGTGCCAGCAGCCAGGGGGTTTCCACTGAAGCTTTCTTT.

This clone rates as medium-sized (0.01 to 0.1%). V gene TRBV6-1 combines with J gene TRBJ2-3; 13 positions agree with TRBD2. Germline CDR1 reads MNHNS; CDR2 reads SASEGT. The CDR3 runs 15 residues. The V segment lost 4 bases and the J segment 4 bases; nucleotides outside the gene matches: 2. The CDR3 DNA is TGTGCCAGCAGTGGACTAGCGGGGGGCTCAGATACGCAGTATTTT. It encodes CASSGLAGGSDTQYF.